These T cell receptor beta chains were read from a single sample in a study of PD-1 blockade in classical Hodgkin lymphoma. TCRdb's copy holds only in-frame clones and misses some; the assay was immunoSEQ multiplex PCR. The sample records 150,000 or so clones, approximately 80% being singletons. Sequencing used peripheral blood mononuclear cells (PBMCs), obtained before the second cycle of nivolumab. These receptors were taken from a human donor with classical Hodgkin lymphoma. Each CDR3 is given with its conserved first and last residue. D genes are given only for firm matches. Clone size, where shown, is once, few, many, or a class for clones that have expanded.

TRBJ1-2,NA,NA,TRBV6-5,TGTGCCAGCAGGAGAACAGGTGGCTACACCTTC,CASRRTGGYTF
TRBJ2-3,TRBD2,NA,TRBV6-5,TGTGCCAGCAGTCGCTATAGCGGGGGACTGGATACGCAGTATTTT,CASSRYSGGLDTQYF
TRBJ2-3,TRBD2,NA,TRBV2,TGTGCCAGCCTCCGAACTAGCGGGGGGGCCTCAGATACGCAGTATTTT,CASLRTSGGASDTQYF
TRBJ2-5,TRBD2,NA,TRBV27,TGTGCCAGCAGTAGCCCGGGACTAGCGGGGCGGTACCAAGAGACCCAGTACTTC,CASSSPGLAGRYQETQYF
TRBJ1-1,NA,once,TRBV5-1,TGCGCCAGCAGCCAGGGATTTGAAGCTTTCTTT,CASSQGFEAFF
TRBJ2-5,NA,NA,TRBV9,TGTGCCAGCAGCGGTCCCACGGGCTACCAAGAGACCCAGTACTTC,CASSGPTGYQETQYF
TRBJ2-7,NA,once,TRBV7-2,TGTGCCAGCAGCTTAGGCTTGGGTGTCTGGGGGAGGCCCTACGAGCAGTACTTC,CASSLGLGVWGRPYEQYF
TRBJ2-3,TRBD2,NA,TRBV7-2,TGTGCCAGCAGCTTTAGGGCGGGAGGATTCACAGATACGCAGTATTTT,CASSFRAGGFTDTQYF
TRBJ2-1,NA,few,TRBV7-8,TGTGCCAGCAGCCTAAGAGTGAACTCCTACAATGAGCAGTTCTTC,CASSLRVNSYNEQFF
TRBJ1-6,NA,NA,TRBV19,TGTGCCAGTAGTATCGGGGAATCACCCCTCCACTTT,CASSIGESPLHF
TRBJ1-4,NA,few,TRBV7-6,TGTGCCAGCAGCTTAGTGGCAGGCGGGGAAAAACTGTTTTTT,CASSLVAGGEKLFF
TRBJ2-7,TRBD1,NA,TRBV6-1,TGTGCCAGCAGTGAAAGGAAAGGGACAGCCTCCTACGAGCAGTACTTC,CASSERKGTASYEQYF
TRBJ2-7,NA,NA,TRBV9,TGTGCCAGCAGCGTAGTAATGACAGGCGAGCAGTACTTC,CASSVVMTGEQYF
TRBJ2-7,NA,NA,TRBV10-3,TGTGCCATCCGGCAGGGTTACTACTACGAGCAGTACTTC,CAIRQGYYYEQYF
TRBJ1-5,NA,few,TRBV27,TGTGCCAGCAGTTGGCGGGGGTCCAATCAGCCCCAGCATTTT,CASSWRGSNQPQHF
TRBJ2-1,TRBD2,NA,TRBV11-1,TGTGCCAGCAGCTTACTAGCGGGAGATTATGAGCAGTTCTTC,CASSLLAGDYEQFF
TRBJ2-7,NA,NA,TRBV7-6,TGTGCCAGCAGCTTAATCCCGGCAGGGGAGGCTATCGTCTCCTACGAGCAGTACTTC,CASSLIPAGEAIVSYEQYF
TRBJ1-5,TRBD1,NA,TRBV27,TGTGCCAGCAGTTTATCTGGGGGGGGGACAGGGGTCAATCAGCCCCAGCATTTT,CASSLSGGGTGVNQPQHF
TRBJ1-3,TRBD1,NA,TRBV5-4,TGTGCCAGCAGCGAGGGGGCGTTTGGAAACACCATATATTTT,CASSEGAFGNTIYF
TRBJ2-1,NA,NA,TRBV5-1,TGCGCCAGCAGCTTACCGGCAGGACCATACAATGAGCAGTTCTTC,CASSLPAGPYNEQFF
TRBJ2-2,NA,NA,TRBV9,TGTGCCAGCAGCGTGATAGGGACGAACACCGGGGAGCTGTTTTTT,CASSVIGTNTGELFF
TRBJ2-1,NA,NA,TRBV7-3,TGTGCCAGCAGCTTACTGGGTGGGTACAATGAGCAGTTCTTC,CASSLLGGYNEQFF
TRBJ2-1,NA,NA,TRBV10-2,TGCGCCAGCAGTGACGGACCTCCGGTGCAGTTCTTC,CASSDGPPVQFF
TRBJ1-6,TRBD1,NA,TRBV5-1,TGCGCCAGCAGCTGGGACAGGATCCGTTCACCCCTCCACTTT,CASSWDRIRSPLHF
TRBJ2-2,NA,few,TRBV5-4,TGTGCCAGCAGCCCTTGGGACTCCACCGGGGAGCTGTTTTTT,CASSPWDSTGELFF
TRBJ2-1,TRBD2,NA,TRBV6-6,TGTGCCAGCAGGGGACCGACTAGCGGTTACAATGAGCAGTTCTTC,CASRGPTSGYNEQFF
TRBJ1-2,NA,few,TRBV6-4,TGTGCCAGCAGCATGAGGGGGGGCTATGGCTACACCTTC,CASSMRGGYGYTF
TRBJ2-5,TRBD1,NA,TRBV18,TGTGCCAGCTCATACAGGGGGCATCGAGAGACCCAGTACTTC,CASSYRGHRETQYF
TRBJ1-1,NA,NA,TRBV19,TGTGCCAGTAGTATAGAAGGTCCCGGGACGACGGGCACTGAAGCTTTCTTT,CASSIEGPGTTGTEAFF
TRBJ1-1,TRBD1,NA,TRBV2,TGTGCCAGCTCCGGGACAGGGGGCCCCGGCACTGAAGCTTTCTTT,CASSGTGGPGTEAFF
TRBJ1-2,NA,NA,TRBV27,TGTGCCAGCAGTTTAATGGGCGTCGGGGGTCATGGCTACACCTTC,CASSLMGVGGHGYTF
TRBJ2-3,TRBD1,once,TRBV6-6,TGTGCCAGCAACGACAGGGGGCGGGTAGATACGCAGTATTTT,CASNDRGRVDTQYF
TRBJ2-5,NA,NA,TRBV27,TGTGCCAGCAGCTTTATCCCGGGCCGACAGTACTTC,CASSFIPGRQYF
TRBJ2-7,TRBD2,NA,TRBV25-1,TGTGCCAGCAGTGTAGCGGGGGCCTACGAGCAGTACTTC,CASSVAGAYEQYF
TRBJ1-5,NA,NA,TRBV10-3,TGTGCCATCAGAGATTCAGTTAATCAGCCCCAGCATTTT,CAIRDSVNQPQHF
TRBJ2-7,TRBD1,NA,TRBV28,TGTGCCAGCAGTAGTACAGGGGGTTTTTACGAGCAGTACTTC,CASSSTGGFYEQYF
TRBJ1-2,NA,NA,TRBV6-5,TGTGCCAGCAGCATAGGGGATCATGGCTACACCTTC,CASSIGDHGYTF